What follows are 15 T cell receptor beta chains derived from one specimen sequenced in a study of CD8+ T cells in alopecia areata. TCR sequencing used cDNA made by reverse transcription of extracted RNA. TCRdb's copy holds only in-frame clones and misses some; the assay was immunoSEQ multiplex PCR. The table records roughly 100,000 clones, around 84% of them present only once. Indicated treatment: oral pan-JAK inhibitor, 5-10 mg twice daily. The sample consisted of CD8+ T cells sorted from blood, taken at approximately week 34, from a patient treated with tofacitinib. These receptors all stem from a human donor with alopecia areata.

The chain joins TRBV6-1 to TRBJ1-5; D ambiguous. The CDR3 sequence is 12 residues long. Trimming removed 8 bases at V and 6 bases at J, with 11 bases between. Germline loops: CDR1 MNHNS, CDR2 SASEGT. CDR3 sequence: CASSHSSQPQHF. In DNA, the CDR3 is TGTGCCAGCTCCCACAGTTCTCAGCCCCAGCATTTT.

Concerning this clone itself: At one boundary the junction diverges from the germline segment, which might be a read error. The J gene is TRBJ2-7, the V gene TRBV11-2; a weak D match, TRBD1 (5 bases). Germline CDR1 reads SGHAT; CDR2 reads FQNNGV. CDR3 length: 17 amino acids. Written as DNA, the CDR3 is TGTGCCAGCAGCCCCCCTACAGATCGGCTAGGGGTATACGCGCAGTACTTC. It codes for CASSPPTDRLGVYAQYF.

Details on this clone: A read error may produce the germline difference seen at one junction end. The CDR3 nucleotides are TGTCCCAGAGAGGGGTTCATAGTTACAGATACGCAGTATTTT. It encodes CPREGFIVTDTQYF. V and J are TRBV6-1 and TRBJ2-3; either TRBD1 or TRBD2 may fit D (5 bases each). The CDR3 has 14 amino acids. Germline-derived CDR1 and CDR2 are MNHNS and SASEGT.

This chain uses TRBV4-1 with TRBJ2-7, with 7 bases aligning to TRBD1. The ends lost 4 bases at V and 0 bases at J; junction bases unmatched: 6. This CDR3 contains 15 residues. The germline V gene has CDR1 MGHRA and CDR2 YSYEKL. The CDR3 reads CASSPAQGDSYEQYF. Written as DNA, the CDR3 is TGCGCCAGCAGCCCTGCTCAGGGGGACTCCTACGAGCAGTACTTC.

This chain uses TRBV7-8 with TRBJ1-2, with 10 bases aligning to TRBD1. Germline assignment: CDR1 SGHVS and CDR2 FQNEAQ. The CDR3 totals 16 residues. The junction had 5 bases not matched to a gene; V was cut back by 4 bases and J by 0 bases. CDR3 in DNA: TGTGCCAGCAGCTCGACCGGGACAGGGGCTAACTATGGCTACACCTTC. It translates to CASSSTGTGANYGYTF.

The CDR3 loop is CASSQDQRVLRTYNEQFF. The CDR3, as DNA: TGCGCCAGCAGCCAAGATCAACGGGTGCTAAGGACCTACAATGAGCAGTTCTTC. The chain carries TRBV4-1 and TRBJ2-1; D is undetermined. V lost 0 bases to trimming and J lost 2 bases, with 17 bases between them. CDR1 is MGHRA and CDR2 is YSYEKL in the germline V gene. This CDR3 spans 18 amino acids.

The rearrangement uses TRBV27 and TRBJ2-1; the D gene is possibly TRBD1 (5 bases). V shed 3 bases and J shed 0 bases, with 9 bases lying between them. Germline-derived CDR1 and CDR2 are MNHEY and SMNVEV (reference sequence). The CDR3 runs 15 residues. The CDR3 DNA is TGTGCCAGCAGTTTTACAGGCAGCTCCTACAATGAGCAGTTCTTC. This encodes CASSFTGSSYNEQFF.

This rearrangement joins TRBV10-1 to TRBJ2-7; D is undetermined. The CDR3 runs to 12 residues. Germline V gene lookup returns CDR1 WNHNN and CDR2 SYGVQD (reference sequence). V dropped 2 bases and J dropped 6 bases, with 8 bases sitting between them. CDR3 coding DNA: TGCGCCAGCAGTGAGACCCTAGGCGAGCAGTACTTC. Translation: CASSETLGEQYF.

The chain uses TRBV29-1 and TRBJ1-1; maybe TRBD1 (5 bases). There are 13 residues in the CDR3. CDR1 is SQVTM and CDR2 is ANQGSEA in the germline V gene. Trimming pared 6 bases from V and 1 base from J, leaving 12 bases between. Here the CDR3 reads CSVSPGRNTEAFF. CDR3 sequence (DNA): TGCAGCGTCTCCCCGGGGCGGAACACTGAAGCTTTCTTT.

V and J are TRBV4-1 and TRBJ2-7, with 10 bases that match TRBD1. Germline CDR1 reads MGHRA; CDR2 reads YSYEKL. The CDR3 sequence is 16 residues long. V lost 1 base and J lost 5; bases outside the gene matches: 8. CDR3 protein: CASSQVWDRGTHEQYF. In DNA, the CDR3 is TGCGCCAGCAGCCAAGTGTGGGACAGGGGTACCCACGAGCAGTACTTC.

The J gene is TRBJ2-7, the V gene TRBV30, with 15 bases identical to TRBD2. Germline-derived CDR1 and CDR2 are GTSNPN and SVGIG (reference sequence). V dropped 0 bases and J dropped 2; count of bases not matched to a gene: 5. This CDR3 has 17 amino acids. DNA of the CDR3: TGTGCCTGGAGTGTCCCGGGACTAGCGGGAGGCGCCTACGAGCAGTACTTC. It is translated as CAWSVPGLAGGAYEQYF.

This clone was recorded a few times. This sequence joins TRBV19 and TRBJ2-1, with TRBD1 identical over 8 bases. Trimming at V came to 6 bases and at J to 3 bases, leaving 7 bases not matched to a gene. Per germline, CDR1 LNHDA and CDR2 SQIVND (reference sequence). This CDR3 comprises 15 residues. CDR3 sequence: CASRYRGDLYNEQFF. The CDR3 DNA reads as TGTGCCAGTAGGTACAGGGGGGACCTCTACAATGAGCAGTTCTTC.

The chain links TRBV5-1 to TRBJ1-1; a weak D match, TRBD1 (6 bases). There are 15 residues in the CDR3. V lost 0 bases and J lost 6, with 15 bases in between. Germline CDR1 SGHRS, CDR2 YFSETQ. In DNA form, the CDR3 reads TGCGCCAGCAGCTTGGTGACGGGACAACGAGCTGAAGCTTTCTTT. Protein: CASSLVTGQRAEAFF.

This clone has more than one count but fewer than ten. The V call is TRBV29-1, the J call TRBJ2-5; TRBD1 is a possible D gene (6 bases). Germline CDR1 reads SQVTM; CDR2 reads ANQGSEA. This CDR3 comprises 16 residues. Between the trimmed V and J ends, which lost 0 bases and 1 base, there was a span of 15 bases. The CDR3 sequence: CSVEDGVWTAQETQYF. CDR3 in DNA: TGCAGCGTTGAAGATGGGGTATGGACAGCCCAAGAGACCCAGTACTTC.

The chain recombines TRBV7-9 with TRBJ2-1, with 11 bases fitting TRBD2. Per germline, CDR1 SEHNR and CDR2 FQNEAQ (reference sequence). There are 14 residues in the CDR3. Trimming at V came to 5 bases and at J to 8 bases, leaving 5 bases not matched to a gene. Here the CDR3 reads CASSTSGRGDEQFF. CDR3 coding DNA: TGTGCCAGCAGCACTAGCGGGAGAGGCGATGAGCAGTTCTTC.